Sequencing of this TCR beta chain was carried out in a study of cytomegalovirus exposure and HLA in healthy donors. Study-level information: Earlier, 95 million to 140 million unique TCR beta sequences were recovered from about 200 million T cells by an analysis.

Concerning this clone itself: Its antigen is unidentified.

The primer mix had 60 Vbeta and 13 Jbeta primers. Libraries were prepared by immunoSEQ multiplex PCR; TCRdb keeps only in-frame clonotypes and omits some of them. The data hold about 190,000 clones, with 65% to 85% observed a single time. Overall study findings and caveats: Later analysis showed TCR association rates varying by HLA locus, highest for DRB1 and lowest for HLA-C.

This sequence was found in a woman aged 18-30 years in good health and CMV-seronegative. Material for sequencing was PBMCs.

As DNA, the CDR3 is TGTGCCAGCAGTTACGGGGAGGTGATCAATCAGCCCCAGCATTTT. The encoded protein is CASSYGEVINQPQHF. The V gene is TRBV6-6, the J gene TRBJ1-5; D remains ambiguous. The germline gives CDR1 MNHNY, CDR2 SVGAGI (reference sequence). Trimming cost V 2 bases and J 3 bases, with 11 bases left between them. This CDR3 is 15 amino acids long.